The 6 T cell receptor beta chains given below trace back to one sample, sequenced in a study of shared clonotypes between healthy human individuals. Sequenced by immunoSEQ multiplex PCR; TCRdb stores in-frame clones only, minus some. The sample lists about 500,000 clones, approximately 77% occurring once. Sequences were obtained from PBMCs. The receptor source for this set is a woman aged 40 to 49 in good health. Some clones in this sample may be carry-over from other donors' samples.

The gene calls are TRBV18 and TRBJ1-6, with 7 bases fitting TRBD1. The CDR3 is 16 amino acids. The V and J ends lost 3 bases and 12 bases, in that order; junction bases with no gene match: 14. Germline V gene data show CDR1 as KGHSH and CDR2 as LQKENI. This CDR3 is CASSPDPTGDGGPLHF. As DNA, the CDR3 is TGTGCCAGCTCACCCGACCCCACAGGGGACGGGGGACCCCTCCACTTT.

The sample holds many counts of this clone. Other DNA sequences in this specimen translate into the identical CDR3. J is TRBJ1-1 and V is TRBV10-2; D gene uncertain. CDR3 length: 13 amino acids. CDR1 and CDR2 from the germline V gene are WSHSY and SAAADI. Trimming left V 5 bases short and J 6 bases short, with 13 bases between. In DNA form, the CDR3 reads TGCGCCAGCAGTCGGGCAGTCAACGCTGAAGCTTTCTTT. The encoded protein is CASSRAVNAEAFF.

The CDR3 reads CSVVSGSGSYEQYF. CDR3 nucleotide sequence: TGCAGCGTTGTATCAGGAAGTGGCTCCTACGAGCAGTACTTC. The chain is built from TRBV29-1 and TRBJ2-5; D uncertain. The DNA matches TRBJ2-7 better at its end, which makes the J call doubtful. Germline V gives CDR1 SQVTM, CDR2 ANQGSEA. The CDR3 covers 14 residues.

Notes on this clone: The sample carries other DNA sequences with the same CDR3. The chain combines TRBV5-1 with TRBJ2-3; 7 positions agree with TRBD2. The CDR3 has 16 residues. V lost 0 bases and J lost 0; bases outside the gene matches: 4. Germline CDR1 and CDR2: SGHRS and YFSETQ. CDR3 bases: TGCGCCAGCAGCTTGGGACCGGGGGGAAGCACAGATACGCAGTATTTT. Translating it yields CASSLGPGGSTDTQYF.

This clone has a handful of counts. This same CDR3 is encoded by further DNA sequences in the sample. The gene calls are TRBV5-1 and TRBJ1-2, with D perhaps TRBD1 (6 bases). The CDR3 loop spans 14 amino acids. V lost 0 bases, J lost 8 bases, and 14 bases lay in between. Germline values: CDR1 SGHRS, CDR2 YFSETQ. The CDR3 loop is CASSLAGRGSGYTF. The CDR3 bases are TGCGCCAGCAGCTTGGCCGGGAGGGGGAGCGGCTACACCTTC.

The V gene is TRBV5-1, the J gene TRBJ2-1, with D perhaps TRBD2 (6 bases). Trimming left V 4 bases short and J 5 bases short, with 16 bases between. CDR1 and CDR2 from the germline V gene are SGHRS and YFSETQ. The CDR3 consists of 15 residues. CDR3 amino acids: CASSTRVAANNEQFF. The DNA of the CDR3 is TGCGCCAGCAGCACTCGGGTAGCGGCTAACAATGAGCAGTTCTTC.